The 7 T cell receptor beta chains below come from one sample, sequenced in a study of T-cell reconstitution after alpha-beta-depleted transplantation in children. The library targeted TCRbeta and was prepared with unique molecular identifiers. One entry per CDR3 protein, called by TCRdb with MiXCR from the PCR reads. The profile shows about 470,000 distinct CDR3 sequences, approximately 41% of them singletons. This material consisted of PBMCs, taken before TCRalphabeta/CD19-depleted stem cell transplant. These receptors all stem from a girl aged 2 to 9 with aplastic anemia, due to receive a stem cell transplant.

This clonotype was recorded at least ten times. V and J are TRBV10-3 and TRBJ2-2, with a possible D match to TRBD2 (6 bases). This CDR3 has 17 residues. CDR1 and CDR2 from the germline V gene are ENHRY and SYGVKD. Trimming cost V 3 bases and J 5 bases, with 19 bases left between them. This chain's CDR3 is CAISELGLSGGTGELFF. The CDR3 DNA follows: TGTGCCATCAGTGAACTAGGACTCTCAGGAGGGACCGGGGAGCTGTTTTTT.

The chain combines TRBV20-1 with TRBJ1-1, with D perhaps TRBD1 (6 bases). The V gene lost 3 bases and the J gene lost 1 base, with 12 bases spanning the gap. Germline-derived CDR1 and CDR2 are DFQATT and SNEGSKA (reference sequence). The CDR3 sequence is 14 residues long. The CDR3 is CSASTGRGNTEAFF. CDR3 bases: TGCAGTGCTAGTACAGGGAGGGGGAACACTGAAGCTTTCTTT.

This clonotype came up a few times. The chain has TRBV28 and TRBJ2-7; either TRBD1 or TRBD2 may fit D (7 bases each). CDR3 length equals 14 residues. V was cut by 6 bases and J by 2 bases, with 14 bases left in between. Looked up from germline, CDR1 is MDHEN and CDR2 is SYDVKM. CDR3 amino acids: CASRGGDRAYEQYF. The CDR3 bases are TGTGCCAGCAGGGGAGGGGACAGAGCCTACGAGCAGTACTTC.

The genes are TRBV28 and TRBJ2-1; perhaps TRBD1 as D (5 bases). CDR3 length: 15 residues. V lost 6 bases, J lost 5 bases, and 17 bases lay in between. Germline V lookup: CDR1 MDHEN, CDR2 SYDVKM. CDR3 DNA: TGTGCCAGCAGCGTCGAAAGGGGCCCGAACAATGAGCAGTTCTTC. Translated: CASSVERGPNNEQFF.

The rearrangement uses TRBV5-1 and TRBJ2-7; TRBD1 is a possible D gene (5 bases). Germline V gives CDR1 SGHRS, CDR2 YFSETQ. The CDR3 extends over 14 amino acids. V was trimmed by 4 bases and J by 2 bases, leaving 13 bases between them. DNA for the CDR3: TGCGCCAGCAGCCGGCAGGGATACACCTACGAGCAGTACTTC. Protein sequence: CASSRQGYTYEQYF.

This clonotype was picked up many times. This sequence joins TRBV6-5 and TRBJ1-2; TRBD1 matches 9 bases. Germline V gene lookup returns CDR1 MNHEY and CDR2 SVGAGI. This CDR3 has 15 residues. The V and J ends lost 4 bases and 5 bases, in that order; junction bases with no gene match: 8. CDR3 nucleotides: TGTGCCAGCAGTTCCGGAGACAGGGGGACTTATGGCTACACCTTC. This encodes CASSSGDRGTYGYTF.

The chain joins TRBV7-9 to TRBJ2-1; TRBD2 matches at 9 bases. The junction had 10 bases not matched to a gene; V was cut back by 5 bases and J by 5 bases. CDR1 is SEHNR, CDR2 FQNEAQ, per germline (reference sequence). This CDR3 has 16 residues. CDR3 protein: CASSPGFSGGDNEQFF. In nucleotides, the CDR3 is TGTGCCAGCAGCCCCGGATTTAGCGGGGGAGACAATGAGCAGTTCTTC. The variable domain in full, completed from reference TRBV7-9 and TRBJ2-1, reads DTGVSQNPRHKITKRGQNVTFRCDPISEHNRLYWYRQTLGQGPEFLTYFQNEAQLEKSRLLSDRFSAERPKGSFSTLEIQRTEQGDSAMYLCASSPGFSGGDNEQFFGPGTRLTVL.